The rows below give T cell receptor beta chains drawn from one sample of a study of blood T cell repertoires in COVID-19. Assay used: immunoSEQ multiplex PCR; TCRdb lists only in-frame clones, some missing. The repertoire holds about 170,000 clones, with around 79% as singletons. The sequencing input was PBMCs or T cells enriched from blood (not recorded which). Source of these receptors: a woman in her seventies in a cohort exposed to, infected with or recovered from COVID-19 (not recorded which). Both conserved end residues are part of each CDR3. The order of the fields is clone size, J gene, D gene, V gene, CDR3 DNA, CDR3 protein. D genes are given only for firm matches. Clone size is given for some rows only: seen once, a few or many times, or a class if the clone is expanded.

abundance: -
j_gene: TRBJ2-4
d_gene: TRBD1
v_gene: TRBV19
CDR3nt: TGTGCCAGTAGTAAGCTCGGGACAGCTTATCCGGGAAACATTCAGTACTTC
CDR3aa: CASSKLGTAYPGNIQYF

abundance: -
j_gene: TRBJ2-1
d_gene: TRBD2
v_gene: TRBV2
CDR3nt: TGTGCCAGCGGACTAGATCACCATGAGCAGTTCTTC
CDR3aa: CASGLDHHEQFF

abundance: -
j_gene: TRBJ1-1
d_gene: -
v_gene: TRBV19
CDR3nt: TGTGCCAGTAGTATGGGGGGTGGTACTGAAGCTTTCTTT
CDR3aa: CASSMGGGTEAFF

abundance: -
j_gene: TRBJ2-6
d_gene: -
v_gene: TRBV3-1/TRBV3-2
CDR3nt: TGTGCCAGCAGCCAAACCCAGGGTGGATCTGGGGCCAACGTCCTGACTTTC
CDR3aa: CASSQTQGGSGANVLTF

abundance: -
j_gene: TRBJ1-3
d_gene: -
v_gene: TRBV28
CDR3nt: TGTGCCAGCAGTCACTGGGCCGATGGTTCGACGAACACCATATATTTT
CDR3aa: CASSHWADGSTNTIYF

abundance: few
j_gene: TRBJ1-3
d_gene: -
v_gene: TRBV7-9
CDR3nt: TGTGCCAGCAGCCCAGGACAGCCCTCTGGAAACACCATATATTTT
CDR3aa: CASSPGQPSGNTIYF

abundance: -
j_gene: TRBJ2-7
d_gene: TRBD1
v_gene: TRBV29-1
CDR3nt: TGCAGCGCAGGGACAGGTTTGGTAGAGCAGTACTTC
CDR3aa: CSAGTGLVEQYF

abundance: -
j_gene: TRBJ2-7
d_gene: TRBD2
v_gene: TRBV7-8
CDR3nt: TGTGCCAGCAGGCGGGAGAGGGAAGGTCATGGCGAGCAGTACTTC
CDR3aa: CASRREREGHGEQYF

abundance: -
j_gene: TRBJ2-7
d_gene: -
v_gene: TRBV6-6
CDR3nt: TGTGCCAGCAGTTACTCTCAGGGCTACGAGCAGTACTTC
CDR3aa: CASSYSQGYEQYF

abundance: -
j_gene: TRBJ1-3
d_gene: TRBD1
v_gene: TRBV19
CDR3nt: TGTGCCAGTAGTAGAGGGGGCGCTTATGGAAACACCATATATTTT
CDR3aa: CASSRGGAYGNTIYF

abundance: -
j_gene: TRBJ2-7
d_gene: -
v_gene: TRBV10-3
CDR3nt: TGTGCCGCCACGGGGGGACAGGATCAATCCTACGAGCAGTACTTC
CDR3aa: CAATGGQDQSYEQYF

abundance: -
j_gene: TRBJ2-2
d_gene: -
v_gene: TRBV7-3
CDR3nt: TGTGCCAGCAGCTCTTACACCGGGGAGCTGTTTTTT
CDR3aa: CASSSYTGELFF

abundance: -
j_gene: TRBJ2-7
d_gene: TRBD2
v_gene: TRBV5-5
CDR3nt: TGTGCCAGCAGCTTGCTAGCGGGGGTGTTCTACGAGCAGTACTTC
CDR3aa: CASSLLAGVFYEQYF

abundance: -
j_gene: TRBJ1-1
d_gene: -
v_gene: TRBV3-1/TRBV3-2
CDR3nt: TGTGCCAGCAGCGTAGTGCCCGGGACTGAAGCTTTCTTT
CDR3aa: CASSVVPGTEAFF

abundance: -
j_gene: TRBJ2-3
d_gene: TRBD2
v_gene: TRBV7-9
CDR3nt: TGTGCCAGCAGCCATTGGGAGGGTCGGGTCACAGATACGCAGTATTTT
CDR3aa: CASSHWEGRVTDTQYF

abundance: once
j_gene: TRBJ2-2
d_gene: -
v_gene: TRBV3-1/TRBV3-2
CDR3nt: TGTGCCAGCAACCAGGGCCCCAACACCGGGGAGCTGTTTTTT
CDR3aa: CASNQGPNTGELFF

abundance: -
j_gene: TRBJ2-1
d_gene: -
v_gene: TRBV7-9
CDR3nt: TGTGCCAGCAGCCCACTAGGCCCGGGAGAGGATGAGCAGTTCTTC
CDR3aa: CASSPLGPGEDEQFF

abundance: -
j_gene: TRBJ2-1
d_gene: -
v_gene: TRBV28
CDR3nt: TGTGCCAGCAGATCCGCCGGCGGCCCGGGAGCCTACAATGAGCAGTTCTTC
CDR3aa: CASRSAGGPGAYNEQFF

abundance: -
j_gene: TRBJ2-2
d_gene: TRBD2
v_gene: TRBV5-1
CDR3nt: TGCGCCAGCAGCTTTCGGCTAGCGGGAATCTACACCGGGGAGCTGTTTTTT
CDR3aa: CASSFRLAGIYTGELFF

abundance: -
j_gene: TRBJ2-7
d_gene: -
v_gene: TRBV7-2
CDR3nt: TGTGCCAGCAGGTATAACTACGAGCAGTACTTC
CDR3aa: CASRYNYEQYF

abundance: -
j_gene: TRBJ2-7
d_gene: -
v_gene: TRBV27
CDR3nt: TGTGCCAGCAGTTGGGACTTCCCCGTTTTCTACGAGCAGTACTTC
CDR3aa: CASSWDFPVFYEQYF

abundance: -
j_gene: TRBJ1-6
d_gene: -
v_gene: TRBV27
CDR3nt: TGTGCCAGCAGTCCCCGGGAAGGGTCACCCCTCCACTTT
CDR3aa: CASSPREGSPLHF

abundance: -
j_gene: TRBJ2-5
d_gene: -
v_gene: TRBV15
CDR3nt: TGTGCCACCAGCAGAGGCAGGGGCCAAGAGACCCAGTACTTC
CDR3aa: CATSRGRGQETQYF

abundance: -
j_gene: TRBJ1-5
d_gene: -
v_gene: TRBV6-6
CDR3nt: TGTGCCAGCAGTTACACGGGGTTTCATCAGCCCCAGCATTTT
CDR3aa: CASSYTGFHQPQHF

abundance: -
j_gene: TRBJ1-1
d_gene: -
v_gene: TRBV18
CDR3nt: TGTGCCAGCTCACCACGAACAGTTCAAAACACTGAAGCTTTCTTT
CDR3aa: CASSPRTVQNTEAFF

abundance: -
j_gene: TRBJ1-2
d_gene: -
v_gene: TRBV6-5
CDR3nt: TGTGCCAGCAGTTACTCGCCGGCGGCCTATGGCTACACCTTC
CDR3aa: CASSYSPAAYGYTF

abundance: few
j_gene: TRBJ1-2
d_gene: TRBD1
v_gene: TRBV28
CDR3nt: TGTGCCAGCAGTTCGGACAGGGTGGATGGCTACACCTTC
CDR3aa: CASSSDRVDGYTF

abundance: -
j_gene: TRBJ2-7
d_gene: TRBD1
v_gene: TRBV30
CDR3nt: TGTGCCTGGGGGGACAGTCGCTACGAGCAGTACTTC
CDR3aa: CAWGDSRYEQYF

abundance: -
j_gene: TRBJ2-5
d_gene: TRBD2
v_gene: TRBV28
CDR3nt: TGTGCCAGCAGTTCACCGAGCGGGGGCCAAGAGACCCAGTACTTC
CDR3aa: CASSSPSGGQETQYF

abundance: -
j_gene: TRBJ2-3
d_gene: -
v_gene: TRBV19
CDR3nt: TGTGCCAGTAAGGACAGCCCTACCAGCACAGATACGCAGTATTTT
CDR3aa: CASKDSPTSTDTQYF

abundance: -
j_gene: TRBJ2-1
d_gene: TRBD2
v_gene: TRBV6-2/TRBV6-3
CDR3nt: TGTGCCAGCAGTGGGAGGCCCGGGACTAGCGGTTACAATGAGCAGTTCTTC
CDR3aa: CASSGRPGTSGYNEQFF

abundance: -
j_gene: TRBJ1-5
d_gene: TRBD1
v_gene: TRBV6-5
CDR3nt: TGTGCCAGCAGACGGGACAGGGGCTACAATCAGCCCCAGCATTTT
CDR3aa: CASRRDRGYNQPQHF

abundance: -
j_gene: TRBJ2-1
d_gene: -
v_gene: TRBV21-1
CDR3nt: TGTGCCAGCAGCAAAGCGGCTAATAAGTGGAGCAATGAGCAGTTCTTC
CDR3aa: CASSKAANKWSNEQFF

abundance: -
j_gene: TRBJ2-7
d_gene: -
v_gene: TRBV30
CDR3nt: TGTGCCTGGAGTGTAAGGTCCGGGGGCTCCTACGAGCAGTACTTC
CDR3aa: CAWSVRSGGSYEQYF

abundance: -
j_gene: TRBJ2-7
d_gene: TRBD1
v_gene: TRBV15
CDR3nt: TGTGCCACCAGCTATTTGACAGGGGGGGACGAGCAGTACTTC
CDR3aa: CATSYLTGGDEQYF

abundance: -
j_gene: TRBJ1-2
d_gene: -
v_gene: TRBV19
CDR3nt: TGTGCCAGTAGCCACAGGGAATCGGGTGGCTACACCTTC
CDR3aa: CASSHRESGGYTF

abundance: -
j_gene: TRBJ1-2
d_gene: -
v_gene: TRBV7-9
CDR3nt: TGTGCCAGCAGCTTACGACAATATGGCTACACCTTC
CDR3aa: CASSLRQYGYTF

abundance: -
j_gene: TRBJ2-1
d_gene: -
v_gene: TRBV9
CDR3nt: TGTGCCAGCACACAGGGCCTTGACAATGAGCAGTTCTTC
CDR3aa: CASTQGLDNEQFF

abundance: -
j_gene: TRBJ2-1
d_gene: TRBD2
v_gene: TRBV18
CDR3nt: TGTGCCAGCTCACCTCGGACTAGCGAGGACAATGAGCAGTTCTTC
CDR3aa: CASSPRTSEDNEQFF

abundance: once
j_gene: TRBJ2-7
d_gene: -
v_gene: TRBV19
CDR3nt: TGTGCCAGTAGTCTCGCTAGCGCCGGGTTTTACGAGCAGTACTTC
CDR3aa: CASSLASAGFYEQYF

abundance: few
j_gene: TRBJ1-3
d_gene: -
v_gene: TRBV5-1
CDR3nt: TGCGCCAGCAGCTTGGACGATCTGAGCTCTGGAAACACCATATATTTT
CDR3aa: CASSLDDLSSGNTIYF

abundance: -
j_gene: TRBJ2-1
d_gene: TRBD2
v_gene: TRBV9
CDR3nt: TGTGCCAGCAGCGTAACGACCCCTAGCGGGAGTTGGGGGCCAGGGGACTACAATGAGCAGTTCTTC
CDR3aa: CASSVTTPSGSWGPGDYNEQFF

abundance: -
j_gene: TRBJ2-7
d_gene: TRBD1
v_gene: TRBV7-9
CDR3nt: TGTGCCAGCAGCCCCCGGGGGACAGGGTCCCACGAGCAGTACTTC
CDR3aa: CASSPRGTGSHEQYF

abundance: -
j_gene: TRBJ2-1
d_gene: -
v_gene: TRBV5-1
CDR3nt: TGCGCCAGCAGCGGTCGAGGCTCCTACAATGAGCAGTTCTTC
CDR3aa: CASSGRGSYNEQFF

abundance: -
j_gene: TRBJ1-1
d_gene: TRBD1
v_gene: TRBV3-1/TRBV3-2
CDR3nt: TGTGCCAGCAGCCAACCAGGGGGCAACACTGAAGCTTTCTTT
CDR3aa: CASSQPGGNTEAFF

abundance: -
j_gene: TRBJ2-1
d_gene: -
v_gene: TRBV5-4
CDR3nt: TGTGCCAGCAGCTTGGGCGGACTATCATACAATGAGCAGTTCTTC
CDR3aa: CASSLGGLSYNEQFF

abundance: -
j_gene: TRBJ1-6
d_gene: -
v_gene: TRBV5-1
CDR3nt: TGCGCCAGCAGCTTGGGAACAGGGCTAGAGTCACCCCTCCACTTT
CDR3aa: CASSLGTGLESPLHF

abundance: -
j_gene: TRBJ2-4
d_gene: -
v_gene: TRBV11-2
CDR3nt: TGTGCCAGCAGCTTAATGGGAGACGGGGTCGGAAACATTCAGTACTTC
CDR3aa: CASSLMGDGVGNIQYF

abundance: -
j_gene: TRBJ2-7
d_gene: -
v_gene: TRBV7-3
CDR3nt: TGTGCCAGCAGCTTAAATCGGTACGAGCAGTACTTC
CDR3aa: CASSLNRYEQYF

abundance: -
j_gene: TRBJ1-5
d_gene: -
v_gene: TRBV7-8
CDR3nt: TGTGCCAGCAGCGAAACAGGGCATCAGCCCCAGCATTTT
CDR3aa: CASSETGHQPQHF

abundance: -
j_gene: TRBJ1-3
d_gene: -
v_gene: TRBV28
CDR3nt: TGTGCCAGCAGTCTCCTACAGAGCTCTGGAAACACCATATATTTT
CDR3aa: CASSLLQSSGNTIYF

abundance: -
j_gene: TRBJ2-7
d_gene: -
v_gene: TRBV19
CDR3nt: TGTGCCAGTAGTCCCCCGGGCTCCTACGAGCAGTACTTC
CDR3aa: CASSPPGSYEQYF

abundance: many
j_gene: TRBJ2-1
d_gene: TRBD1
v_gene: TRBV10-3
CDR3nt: TGTGCCATCACCGGGACAGGGGGCTTTGAGCAGTTCTTC
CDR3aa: CAITGTGGFEQFF

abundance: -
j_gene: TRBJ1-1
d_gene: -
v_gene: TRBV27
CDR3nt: TGTGCCAGCAGTTTTGCCCAGGGAACTGAAGCTTTCTTT
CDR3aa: CASSFAQGTEAFF

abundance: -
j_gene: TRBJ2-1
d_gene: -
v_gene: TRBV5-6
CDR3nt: TGTGCCAGCAGCTTTGACTATGAGCAGTTCTTC
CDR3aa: CASSFDYEQFF

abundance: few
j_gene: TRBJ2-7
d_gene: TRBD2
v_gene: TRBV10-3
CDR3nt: TGTGCCATCAGGCTAGCGGGAAACGACGAGCAGTACTTC
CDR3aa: CAIRLAGNDEQYF

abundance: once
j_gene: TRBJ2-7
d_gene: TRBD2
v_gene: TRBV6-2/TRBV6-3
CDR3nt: TGTGCCAGCAGTTACGGCACTAGCGGGAGTAGGACCTACGAGCAGTACTTC
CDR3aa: CASSYGTSGSRTYEQYF

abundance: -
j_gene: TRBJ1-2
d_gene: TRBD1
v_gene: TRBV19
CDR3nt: TGTGCCAGTAGTACCCGACAGGGGCTTAGGGACGGCTACACCTTC
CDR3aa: CASSTRQGLRDGYTF